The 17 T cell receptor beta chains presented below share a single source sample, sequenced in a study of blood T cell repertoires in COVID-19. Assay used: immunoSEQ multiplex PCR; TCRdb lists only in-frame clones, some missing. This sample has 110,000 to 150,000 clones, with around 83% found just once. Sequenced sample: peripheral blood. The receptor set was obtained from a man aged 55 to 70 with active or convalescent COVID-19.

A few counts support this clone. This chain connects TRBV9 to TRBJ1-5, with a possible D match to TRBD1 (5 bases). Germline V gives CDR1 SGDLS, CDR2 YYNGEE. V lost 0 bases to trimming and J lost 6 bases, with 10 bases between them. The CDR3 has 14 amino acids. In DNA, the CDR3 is TGTGCCAGCAGCGTAGGGGGGGTTGGTCAGCCCCAGCATTTT. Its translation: CASSVGGVGQPQHF.

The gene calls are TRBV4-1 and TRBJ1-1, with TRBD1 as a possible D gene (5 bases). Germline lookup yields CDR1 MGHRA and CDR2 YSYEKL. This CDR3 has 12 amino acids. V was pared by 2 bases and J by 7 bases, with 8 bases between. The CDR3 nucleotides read TGCGCCAGCAGCCAACCAGGGAATGAAGCTTTCTTT. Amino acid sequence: CASSQPGNEAFF.

The CDR3 here is CASSFRNRDRGLVNTEAFF. Written as DNA, the CDR3 is TGTGCCAGCAGCTTTCGGAACCGGGACAGGGGGCTGGTAAACACTGAAGCTTTCTTT. The chain couples TRBV7-8 to TRBJ1-1; 12 bases agree with TRBD1. Germline CDR1 SGHVS, CDR2 FQNEAQ. The CDR3 is 19 amino acids. V dropped 3 bases and J dropped 2; count of bases not matched to a gene: 13.

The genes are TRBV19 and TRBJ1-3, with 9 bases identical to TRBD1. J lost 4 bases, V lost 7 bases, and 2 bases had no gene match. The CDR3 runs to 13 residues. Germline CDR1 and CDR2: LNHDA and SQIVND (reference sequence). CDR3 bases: TGTGCCAGTACCGGGACAGGGGGAAACACCATATATTTT. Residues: CASTGTGGNTIYF.

The DNA of the CDR3 is TGTGCCAGCAGCTTCGTTGACACCGGGGAGCTGTTTTTT. Protein product: CASSFVDTGELFF. The chain has TRBV7-8 and TRBJ2-2; D is uncertain. Trimming removed 3 bases at V and 3 bases at J, with 5 bases between. CDR3 size: 13 residues. The germline CDR1 and CDR2 sequences are SGHVS and FQNEAQ. The entire variable domain, with the rest obtained from reference TRBV7-8 and TRBJ2-2, is as follows: GAGVSQSPRYKVAKRGQDVALRCDPISGHVSLFWYQQALGQGPEFLTYFQNEAQLDKSGLPSDRFFAERPEGSVSTLKIQRTQQEDSAVYLCASSFVDTGELFFGEGSRLTVL.

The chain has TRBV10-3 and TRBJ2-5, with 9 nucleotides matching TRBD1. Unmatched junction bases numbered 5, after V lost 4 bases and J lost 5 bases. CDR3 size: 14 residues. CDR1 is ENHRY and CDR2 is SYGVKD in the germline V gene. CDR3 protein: CAISGTGDTETQYF. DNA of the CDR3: TGTGCCATCAGTGGGACAGGGGATACGGAGACCCAGTACTTC.

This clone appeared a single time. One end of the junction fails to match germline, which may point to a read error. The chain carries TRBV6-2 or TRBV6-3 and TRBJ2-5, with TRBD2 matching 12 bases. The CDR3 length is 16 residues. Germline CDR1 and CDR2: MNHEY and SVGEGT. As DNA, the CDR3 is TGTACCAGCAGTTTCGATCGACTAGCGGGGGTAGAGACCCAGTACTTC. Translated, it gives CTSSFDRLAGVETQYF.

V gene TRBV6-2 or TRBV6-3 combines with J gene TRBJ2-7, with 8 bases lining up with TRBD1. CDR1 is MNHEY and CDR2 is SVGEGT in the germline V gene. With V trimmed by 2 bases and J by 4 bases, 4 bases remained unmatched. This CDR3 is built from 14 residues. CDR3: CASSYGTGGYEQYF. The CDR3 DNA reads TGTGCCAGCAGTTACGGGACAGGCGGGTACGAGCAGTACTTC.

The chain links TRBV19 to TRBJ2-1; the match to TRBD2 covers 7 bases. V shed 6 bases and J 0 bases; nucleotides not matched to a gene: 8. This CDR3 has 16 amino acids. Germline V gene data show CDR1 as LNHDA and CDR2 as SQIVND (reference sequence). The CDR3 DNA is TGTGCCAGTAGGGGGTTTAGCGGGCTCTCCTACAATGAGCAGTTCTTC. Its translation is CASRGFSGLSYNEQFF.

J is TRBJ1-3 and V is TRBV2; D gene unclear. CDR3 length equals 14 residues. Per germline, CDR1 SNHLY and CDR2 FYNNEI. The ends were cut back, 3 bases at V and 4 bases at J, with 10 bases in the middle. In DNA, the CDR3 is TGTGCCAGCAGTGATCCACAGCTCGGAAACACCATATATTTT. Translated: CASSDPQLGNTIYF.

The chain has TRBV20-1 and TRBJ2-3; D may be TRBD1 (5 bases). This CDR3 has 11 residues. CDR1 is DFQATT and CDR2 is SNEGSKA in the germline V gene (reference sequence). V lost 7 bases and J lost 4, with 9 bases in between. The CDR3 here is CSGGASDTQYF. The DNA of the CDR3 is TGCAGTGGGGGCGCCTCAGATACGCAGTATTTT.

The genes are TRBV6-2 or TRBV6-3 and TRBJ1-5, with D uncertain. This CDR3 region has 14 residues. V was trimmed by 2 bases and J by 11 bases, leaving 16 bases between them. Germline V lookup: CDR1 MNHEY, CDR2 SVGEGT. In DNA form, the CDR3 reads TGTGCCAGCAGTTACGAGGCGCTTTCCGGGACCCAGCATTTT. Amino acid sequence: CASSYEALSGTQHF.

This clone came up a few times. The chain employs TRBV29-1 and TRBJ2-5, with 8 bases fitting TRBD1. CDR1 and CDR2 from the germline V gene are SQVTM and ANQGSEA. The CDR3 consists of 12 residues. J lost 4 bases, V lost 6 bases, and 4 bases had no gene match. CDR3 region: CSVRQGPETQYF. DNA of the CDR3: TGCAGCGTGAGACAGGGGCCAGAGACCCAGTACTTC.

The chain's CDR3 is CASQGASGNEQFF. CDR3 in DNA: TGTGCCAGTCAAGGGGCGAGTGGAAATGAGCAGTTCTTC. This chain uses TRBV12-3 or TRBV12-4 with TRBJ2-1, with a tentative D call TRBD1 (5 bases). The CDR3 has 13 residues. Trimming cost V 9 bases and J 7 bases, with 16 bases left between them.

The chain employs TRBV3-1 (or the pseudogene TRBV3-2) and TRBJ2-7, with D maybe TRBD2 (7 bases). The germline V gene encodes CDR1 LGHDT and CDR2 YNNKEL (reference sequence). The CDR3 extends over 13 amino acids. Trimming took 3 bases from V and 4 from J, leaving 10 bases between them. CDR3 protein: CASSHRGGYEQYF. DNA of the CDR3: TGTGCCAGCAGCCATAGGGGGGGATACGAGCAGTACTTC.

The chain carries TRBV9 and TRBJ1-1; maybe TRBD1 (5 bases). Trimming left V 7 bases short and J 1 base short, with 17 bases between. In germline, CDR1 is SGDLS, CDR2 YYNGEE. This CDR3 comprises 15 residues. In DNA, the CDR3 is TGTGCCAGCGCACCCTCCGGGGGAGAGAACACTGAAGCTTTCTTT. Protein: CASAPSGGENTEAFF.

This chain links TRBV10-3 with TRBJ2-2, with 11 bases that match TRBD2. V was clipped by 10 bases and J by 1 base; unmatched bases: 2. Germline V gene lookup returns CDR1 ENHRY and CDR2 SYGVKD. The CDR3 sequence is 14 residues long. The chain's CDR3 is CASGLAGNTGELFF. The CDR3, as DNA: TGTGCCAGCGGACTAGCGGGGAACACCGGGGAGCTGTTTTTT.